This TCR beta chain was captured by sequencing in a study of Ad26.COV2.S vaccination and SARS-CoV-2 variants. Study-wide background: Intramuscular Ad26.COV2.S at 5x10^10 or 1x10^11 viral particles.

Treatment of the sample: approximately 18 received Ad26.COV2.S at low or high dose, single or two shots; about 5 received placebo; per-sample allocation not given. The study sampled participants on day 63 after the first vaccine or placebo injection. V lost 7 bases, J lost 9 bases, and 12 bases stayed unmatched. CDR1 is MDHEN and CDR2 is SYDVKM in the germline V gene. The CDR3 has 15 amino acids. Sequencing used immunoSEQ multiplex PCR; TCRdb keeps in-frame clones, though not all of them. The data contain approximately 300,000 clones, about 85% of them seen just once; the ten biggest clones take up approximately 2.2%.

The sample was peripheral blood, taken in a trial of Ad26.COV2.S vaccine versus placebo. The receptor was derived from a person aged 18-60 years who received the Ad26.COV2.S COVID-19 vaccine or a placebo. The chain uses TRBV28 and TRBJ1-5, with 10 bases aligning to TRBD1. CDR3 bases: TGTGCCAGCACCCTGGACAGGGGGAGTAGTAGGCCCCAGCATTTT. This codes for CASTLDRGSSRPQHF. Supplemented by reference TRBV28 and TRBJ1-5, the full variable domain reads DVKVTQSSRYLVKRTGEKVFLECVQDMDHENMFWYRQDPGLGLRLIYFSYDVKMKEKGDIPEGYSVSREKKERFSLILESASTNQTSMYLCASTLDRGSSRPQHFGDGTRLSIL.